A single sample gave rise to the 17 T cell receptor beta chains below, sequenced in a study of T-cell reconstitution after alpha-beta-depleted transplantation in children. Molecular barcoding with unique molecular identifiers was used for the TCRbeta library. TCRdb re-called the PCR reads with MiXCR, one entry per CDR3 protein. Of about 600,000 distinct CDR3 sequences listed, under 30% are singletons. The input for sequencing was PBMCs, mostly from graft donor cells, taken 360 days after TCRalphabeta/CD19-depleted stem cell transplant. The receptors were gathered from a boy under two years old who had a stem cell transplant for acute myeloid leukemia, so the T cells may come from the graft donor.

This rearrangement joins TRBV7-6 to TRBJ1-1, with 8 bases lining up with TRBD1. From germline, CDR1 is SGHVS and CDR2 FNYEAQ. This CDR3 region has 14 residues. Germline trimming cut 5 bases from V and 7 bases from J; bases unmatched to any gene: 9. In DNA form, the CDR3 reads TGTGCCAGCAGCCGAGGACAGGGTGGCGATGAAGCTTTCTTT. This gives the protein CASSRGQGGDEAFF.

This clonotype occurred many times. V usage is TRBV7-9 and J usage is TRBJ2-3; D is unclear. The V and J ends lost 5 bases and 3 bases respectively, with 6 bases between them. Germline CDR1 is SEHNR and CDR2 is FQNEAQ (reference sequence). The CDR3 has 12 residues. In nucleotides, the CDR3 is TGTGCCAGCAGCCCCGTGACAGATACGCAGTATTTT. This codes for CASSPVTDTQYF.

This clonotype occurred a few times. V and J are TRBV3-1 and TRBJ2-2; 7 positions match TRBD2. The CDR3 extends over 17 amino acids. Germline assignment: CDR1 LGHDT and CDR2 YNNKEL (reference sequence). V lost 1 base and J lost 4; bases outside the gene matches: 9. CDR3 DNA sequence: TGTGCCAGCAGCCAAGCGTGGGAGGGTATGGGCACCGGGGAGCTGTTTTTT. Amino acids: CASSQAWEGMGTGELFF.

The chain is built from TRBV6-5 and TRBJ2-5; the match to TRBD1 covers 8 bases. Germline CDR1 is MNHEY and CDR2 is SVGAGI. V lost 2 bases and J lost 2; bases outside the gene matches: 10. The CDR3 loop spans 17 amino acids. The CDR3 protein is CASSYTYFDRGQETQYF. Written as DNA, the CDR3 is TGTGCCAGCAGTTACACCTACTTTGACAGGGGTCAAGAGACCCAGTACTTC.

CDR3 residues: CASSFAGIRDRGVEGKNIQYF. Here the CDR3 DNA reads TGTGCCAGCAGTTTTGCAGGGATCCGGGACAGGGGGGTTGAGGGCAAAAACATTCAGTACTTC. This sequence joins TRBV28 and TRBJ2-4, with TRBD1 matching over 11 bases. V was pared by 3 bases and J by 3 bases, with 19 bases of the junction left unmatched. CDR3 length equals 21 residues. CDR1 MDHEN and CDR2 SYDVKM come from the germline V gene.

This clonotype has at least ten counts. At one of its ends the junction is not consistent with the germline gene, which may arise from a read error. The chain employs TRBV6-5 and TRBJ2-5, with TRBD1 matching 9 bases. Germline CDR1 reads MNHEY; CDR2 reads SVGAGI. CDR3 size: 14 residues. The CDR3 is CASSYGQGQETQYF. CDR3 nucleotides: TGCGCCAGCAGCTACGGACAGGGGCAAGAGACCCAGTACTTC.

This clonotype was seen only a few times. The chain carries TRBV20-1 and TRBJ1-2, with D possibly matching TRBD1 (6 bases). The germline V and J ends were trimmed by 3 bases and 6 bases, with 8 bases remaining between them. This CDR3 is 11 amino acids long. Germline CDR1 and CDR2: DFQATT and SNEGSKA (reference sequence). The CDR3 DNA is TGCAGTGCTAGCCGGGGGCATGGCTACACCTTC. Translating it yields CSASRGHGYTF.

There are a few counts of this clonotype. CDR3 region: CATSGHIDNTEAFF. The DNA for the CDR3 is TGTGCCACCAGCGGTCACATAGATAACACTGAAGCTTTCTTT. The chain has TRBV15 and TRBJ1-1; no firm D call. The germline CDR1 and CDR2 sequences are LNHNV and YYDKDF (reference sequence). The ends were cut back, 5 bases at V and 2 bases at J, with 12 bases in the middle. The CDR3 consists of 14 residues.

This chain connects TRBV20-1 to TRBJ2-7; D might be TRBD2 (5 bases). In germline, CDR1 is DFQATT, CDR2 SNEGSKA (reference sequence). The CDR3 sequence is 12 residues long. The V end was cut by 2 bases, the J end by 6 bases, with 11 bases between. The CDR3 DNA reads TGCAGTGCTAGACCCGGAGGCCGCGAGCAGTACGTC. It is translated as CSARPGGREQYV.

This clonotype appeared many times. The chain links TRBV29-1 to TRBJ2-7; 7 nucleotides align to TRBD2. The CDR3 is 12 residues long. V lost 7 bases, J lost 3 bases, and 6 bases stayed unmatched. Germline CDR1 SQVTM, CDR2 ANQGSEA. The CDR3 here is CSALGGDYEQYV. Here the CDR3 DNA reads TGCAGCGCGCTGGGGGGGGACTACGAGCAGTACGTC.

This clonotype was observed a handful of times. J is TRBJ2-5 and V is TRBV12-3 or TRBV12-4; perhaps TRBD2 as D (5 bases). V was clipped by 5 bases and J by 2 bases, with 15 bases between them. CDR3 length: 15 residues. The CDR3 DNA reads as TGTGCCAGCAGTACAACAGTAAAGCGGCAAGAGACCCAGTACTTC. Protein sequence: CASSTTVKRQETQYF.

The sample holds a few counts of this clonotype. The chain recombines TRBV20-1 with TRBJ2-7, with 8 bases fitting TRBD2. J gave up 3 bases and V 6 bases, and 13 bases lay outside the gene matches. Germline CDR1 reads DFQATT; CDR2 reads SNEGSKA (reference sequence). There are 15 residues in the CDR3. CDR3 coding DNA: TGCAGTGCCGAGAAAGCGGGGGTTGCCTTCTACGAGCAGTACTTC. This sequence encodes CSAEKAGVAFYEQYF.

This clonotype was counted many times. V usage is TRBV12-5 and J usage is TRBJ1-1; TRBD1 might be the D (5 bases). The V gene lost 0 bases and the J gene lost 4 bases, with 18 bases spanning the gap. Germline CDR1 is LGHNT and CDR2 is FRNRAP. This CDR3 has 17 amino acids. The CDR3 nucleotides are TGTGCTAGTGGTTTGGTAACTGTGAGGGGAGTAGGCACTGAAGCTTTCTTT. Translating it yields CASGLVTVRGVGTEAFF.

This clonotype was detected only a few times. The CDR3 sequence is CASSPFNEQFF. CDR3 nucleotides: TGTGCCAGCAGTCCCTTCAATGAGCAGTTCTTC. This chain links TRBV12-3 or TRBV12-4 with TRBJ2-1, with unresolved D. V lost 5 bases to trimming and J lost 6 bases, with 5 bases between them. The CDR3 length is 11 residues.

This clonotype was found a few times. V is TRBV10-3 and J is TRBJ2-7, with a weak D call TRBD1 (6 bases). The CDR3 contains 14 residues. V gave up 0 bases and J gave up 6 bases, with 12 bases separating them. Per the germline V gene, CDR1 is ENHRY and CDR2 is SYGVKD. The CDR3: CAISESIAGVEQYV. For the CDR3, the DNA is TGTGCCATCAGTGAGTCGATTGCAGGGGTCGAGCAGTACGTC.

V usage is TRBV3-1 and J usage is TRBJ2-1; 7 positions match TRBD2. With V trimmed by 8 bases and J by 7 bases, 14 bases remained unmatched. CDR1 is LGHDT, CDR2 YNNKEL, per germline (reference sequence). The CDR3 is 15 amino acids. The chain's CDR3 is CASGGRTSGLNEQFF. The DNA of the CDR3 is TGTGCCAGCGGGGGGAGGACTAGTGGGTTGAATGAGCAGTTCTTC.

This clonotype was seen a handful of times. The genes are TRBV24-1 and TRBJ2-1; TRBD2 agrees at 7 bases. From germline, CDR1 is KGHDR and CDR2 SFDVKD. The CDR3 loop spans 16 amino acids. V dropped 3 bases and J dropped 7; count of bases not matched to a gene: 11. The CDR3 spells CATSDTGLESRNEQFF. The CDR3 coding sequence is TGTGCCACCAGTGATACCGGACTAGAGAGTAGGAATGAGCAGTTCTTC.